This T cell receptor (beta chain) was recovered during a study of T cells in Graves' hyperthyroidism and ophthalmopathy. Concerning this clonotype itself: The antigen remains unidentified.

Whole-study findings and limits: The majority of expanded thyroid clonotypes above 0.001 also appeared in blood.

From RNA transcripts, TCR beta CDR3 regions were amplified. In the first-round RT-PCR of the TCR CDR3, the HTBI primer set was used. TCRdb reprocessed the multiplex PCR reads via MiXCR and lists one record per CDR3 protein. The sample consists of about 640,000 distinct CDR3 sequences, about 45% of them appearing once. This clonotype was obtained from an adult man with Graves' disease, either hyperthyroidism or ophthalmopathy (not recorded which). Sequenced: peripheral blood or thyroid tissue (not recorded which).

CDR3 amino acids: CASSFVGGGSPLHF. In DNA form, the CDR3 reads TGTGCCAGCAGCTTTGTCGGGGGTGGTTCACCCCTCCACTTT. This chain connects TRBV7-2 to TRBJ1-6, with a tentative D call TRBD1 (5 bases). The CDR3 totals 14 residues. Germline V gene data show CDR1 as SGHTA and CDR2 as FQGNSA. V was pared by 3 bases and J by 9 bases, with 12 bases between.